These 13 T cell receptor beta chains share one sample of origin, sequenced in a study of follicular helper T cells after annual influenza vaccination. The time point is: 2015-2016 season, 7 days after influenza vaccination. Profiled with immunoSEQ multiplex PCR; TCRdb holds only in-frame clones, not every one. Among about 10,000 clones listed, 70% to 90% were seen once. The source material was CXCR5- memory CD4+ T cells sorted from blood, sampled 7 days after influenza vaccination. Source of these receptors: an adult who received the influenza vaccine.

V and J are TRBV19 and TRBJ1-1; no clear D gene. Germline CDR1 and CDR2: LNHDA and SQIVND (reference sequence). CDR3 size: 13 residues. Trimming removed 3 bases at V and 1 base at J, with 6 bases between. Here the CDR3 DNA reads TGTGCCAGTAGTATCCGCGGGAACACTGAAGCTTTCTTT. Translation gives CASSIRGNTEAFF. Together with reference TRBV19 and TRBJ1-1, the CDR3 gives the full variable domain: DGGITQSPKYLFRKEGQNVTLSCEQNLNHDAMYWYRQDPGQGLRLIYYSQIVNDFQKGDIAEGYSVSREKKESFPLTVTSAQKNPTAFYLCASSIRGNTEAFFGQGTRLTVV.

This clone has a handful of counts. The chain couples TRBV19 to TRBJ1-6, with D unclear. Germline assignment: CDR1 LNHDA and CDR2 SQIVND (reference sequence). The CDR3 length is 13 residues. Trimming left V 3 bases short and J 8 bases short, with 8 bases between. CDR3 in DNA: TGTGCCAGTAGTATTTCAGAGGATTCACCCCTCCACTTT. Translation gives CASSISEDSPLHF.

This clone has only a few counts. The chain couples TRBV6-6 to TRBJ2-1; 12 positions agree with TRBD2. The CDR3 covers 15 residues. V lost 8 bases, J lost 6 bases, and 8 bases stayed unmatched. Germline V gene lookup returns CDR1 MNHNY and CDR2 SVGAGI (reference sequence). Here the CDR3 reads CASAVLAGGPNEQFF. In DNA, the CDR3 is TGTGCCAGCGCTGTACTAGCGGGGGGTCCCAATGAGCAGTTCTTC.

This sequence joins TRBV6-1 and TRBJ2-7; D is ambiguous. The CDR3 runs 11 residues. CDR1 and CDR2 from the germline V gene are MNHNS and SASEGT. Deletions cut 5 bases from V and 3 bases from J, with 5 bases between. The chain's CDR3 is CASSSNYEQYF. CDR3 nucleotides: TGTGCCAGCAGTTCCAACTACGAGCAGTACTTC.

The genes are TRBV29-1 and TRBJ2-5; 11 bases are a match to TRBD2. V shed 4 bases, J shed 0 bases, and the junction held 1 base outside the gene matches. Germline V gives CDR1 SQVTM, CDR2 ANQGSEA. This CDR3 contains 14 residues. The CDR3 reads CSVVTSGDQETQYF. CDR3 in DNA: TGCAGCGTTGTGACTAGCGGGGACCAAGAGACCCAGTACTTC.

V gene TRBV6-6 combines with J gene TRBJ2-3; D not resolved. CDR1 is MNHNY and CDR2 is SVGAGI in the germline V gene (reference sequence). The CDR3 is 13 amino acids. V was shortened by 8 bases and J by 6 bases, with 15 bases between the two germline ends. CDR3 residues: CASRPGLGDTQYF. The DNA of the CDR3 is TGTGCCAGCCGACCGGGCCTCGGGGATACGCAGTATTTT.

This chain uses TRBV7-9 with TRBJ2-2; tentatively, D is TRBD2 (5 bases). Germline loops: CDR1 SEHNR, CDR2 FQNEAQ (reference sequence). V was clipped by 1 base and J by 6 bases, with 12 bases between them. The CDR3 spans 15 residues. CDR3 DNA: TGTGCCAGCAGCTTAGGGACTGCCTGGGCCGGGGAGCTGTTTTTT. Its translation: CASSLGTAWAGELFF.

V gene TRBV6-1 combines with J gene TRBJ2-4; D perhaps matches TRBD1 (5 bases). Germline V CDR1 and CDR2: MNHNS, SASEGT. The CDR3 runs to 15 residues. Trimming removed 7 bases from V and 1 base from J, with 14 bases in between. The CDR3 sequence is CASNTGPGAKNIQYF. The DNA of the CDR3 is TGTGCCAGCAATACAGGACCCGGGGCCAAAAACATTCAGTACTTC.

The chain is built from TRBV7-3 and TRBJ1-6, with TRBD1 identical over 7 bases. V lost 0 bases to trimming and J lost 0 bases; unmatched junction nucleotides: 5. Per germline, CDR1 SGHTA and CDR2 FQGTGA. The CDR3 contains 18 residues. Written as DNA, the CDR3 is TGTGCCAGCAGCTTAACCCCACAGGGGAGCTCCTATAATTCACCCCTCCACTTT. It specifies CASSLTPQGSSYNSPLHF.

The CDR3 DNA is TGTGCCAGCAGCTTAGGTAATGGGTACCAAGAGACCCAGTACTTC. Encoded protein: CASSLGNGYQETQYF. The chain links TRBV11-2 to TRBJ2-5, with D uncertain. CDR3 length: 15 amino acids. Germline CDR1 reads SGHAT; CDR2 reads FQNNGV. Trimming cost V 1 base and J 0 bases, with 9 bases left between them.

J is TRBJ2-7 and V is TRBV27; the D gene is possibly TRBD2 (6 bases). CDR1 MNHEY and CDR2 SMNVEV come from the germline V gene (reference sequence). Trimming pared 3 bases from V and 7 bases from J, leaving 22 bases between. The CDR3 has 16 residues. CDR3 loop: CASSLSPGTPRHEQYF. CDR3 in DNA: TGTGCCAGCAGTTTGTCCCCCGGGACTCCACGGCATGAGCAGTACTTC.

This CDR3 reads CASRRVGEKLFF. The CDR3 nucleotides are TGTGCCAGCCGCAGGGTCGGAGAAAAACTGTTTTTT. The V call is TRBV2, the J call TRBJ1-4, with D possibly TRBD1 on 5 matching bases. This CDR3 contains 12 residues. Germline V gene sequence: CDR1 SNHLY, CDR2 FYNNEI. Trimming took off 8 bases at V and 8 bases at J, with 12 bases between the two ends.

The chain combines TRBV18 with TRBJ2-7, with TRBD2 matching 7 bases. This CDR3 spans 15 amino acids. The ends lost 0 bases at V and 2 bases at J; junction bases unmatched: 4. Germline V gene data show CDR1 as KGHSH and CDR2 as LQKENI. For the CDR3, the DNA is TGTGCCAGCTCACCACCGATGGGGGGGGCCTACGAGCAGTACTTC. Its translation is CASSPPMGGAYEQYF.